The next 8 T cell receptor beta chains were all read from a single sample in a study of cytomegalovirus exposure and HLA in healthy donors. PCR amplification relied on 60 Vbeta primers (plus 13 Jbeta primers). The method was immunoSEQ multiplex PCR; TCRdb's version includes in-frame clones alone and lacks a portion of them. The sample has tens of thousands of clones; the top ten hold around 2.5%. The specimen sequenced was PBMCs. The receptors stem from a man between 35 and 55 years old in good health and CMV-seronegative.

The chain combines TRBV28 with TRBJ1-1; possible D gene TRBD1, 5 bases. This CDR3 region has 12 residues. The germline V gene encodes CDR1 MDHEN and CDR2 SYDVKM. V lost 8 bases and J 4 bases, leaving 11 bases between the germline ends. The CDR3, as DNA: TGTGCCAGCGGGGCAGGGTCCACTGAAGCTTTCTTT. It codes for CASGAGSTEAFF.

This chain joins TRBV9 and TRBJ2-2; possible D gene TRBD2, 6 bases. The CDR3 sequence is 16 residues long. Germline CDR1 and CDR2: SGDLS and YYNGEE. With 4 bases removed from V and 1 base from J, the gap between germline ends came to 14 bases. CDR3 amino acids: CASSPRGGMNTGELFF. The CDR3 DNA is TGTGCCAGCAGCCCCCGTGGGGGGATGAACACCGGGGAGCTGTTTTTT.

The chain carries TRBV10-2 and TRBJ1-1; weak D call: TRBD1 (6 bases). The V end was cut by 6 bases, the J end by 5 bases, with 10 bases between. Looked up from germline, CDR1 is WSHSY and CDR2 is SAAADI. This CDR3 contains 12 residues. CDR3 nucleotides: TGCGCCAGCAGACAGGGACGGACTGAAGCTTTCTTT. Amino acid sequence: CASRQGRTEAFF.

The V call is TRBV27, the J call TRBJ1-2, with D tentatively TRBD1 (6 bases). This CDR3 has 13 amino acids. The germline V and J ends were trimmed by 6 bases and 8 bases, with 16 bases remaining between them. Per germline, CDR1 MNHEY and CDR2 SMNVEV (reference sequence). CDR3 DNA: TGTGCCAGCAGAGGCCACAGGGTCGGAGGCTACACCTTC. Protein sequence: CASRGHRVGGYTF.

In regard to this clone: Additional DNA sequences in this sample encode the identical CDR3. V is TRBV7-9 and J is TRBJ2-1, with 10 bases identical to TRBD2. Germline assignment: CDR1 SEHNR and CDR2 FQNEAQ (reference sequence). J lost 7 bases, V lost 0 bases, and 3 bases had no gene match. There are 15 residues in the CDR3. CDR3 in amino acids: CASSLASGGRNEQFF. CDR3 bases: TGTGCCAGCAGCTTAGCTAGCGGGGGGAGAAATGAGCAGTTCTTC. Filled out from reference TRBV7-9 and TRBJ2-1, the complete variable domain reads DTGVSQNPRHKITKRGQNVTFRCDPISEHNRLYWYRQTLGQGPEFLTYFQNEAQLEKSRLLSDRFSAERPKGSFSTLEIQRTEQGDSAMYLCASSLASGGRNEQFFGPGTRLTVL.

V gene TRBV10-3 combines with J gene TRBJ1-1, with TRBD1 identical over 9 bases. V was clipped by 6 bases and J by 1 base; unmatched bases: 3. The CDR3 contains 14 residues. Germline V lookup: CDR1 ENHRY, CDR2 SYGVKD. CDR3 sequence reads: CAISPGQGNTEAFF. For the CDR3, the DNA is TGTGCCATCAGCCCGGGACAGGGGAACACTGAAGCTTTCTTT.

This chain connects TRBV5-4 to TRBJ2-5, with D possibly TRBD2 on 7 matching bases. V was trimmed by 6 bases and J by 7 bases, leaving 16 bases between them. The CDR3 totals 13 residues. Germline CDR1 reads SGHNT; CDR2 reads YYREEE (reference sequence). CDR3 sequence (DNA): TGTGCCAGCAAAGAGGGGGGGGGCACGACCCAGTACTTC. Encoded protein: CASKEGGGTTQYF.

The V call is TRBV6-1, the J call TRBJ1-1, with D maybe TRBD1 (5 bases). CDR1 and CDR2 from the germline V gene are MNHNS and SASEGT. The CDR3 has 14 residues. Trimming took 2 bases from V and 5 from J, leaving 12 bases between them. The CDR3 DNA sequence: TGTGCCAGCAGTGAACTTAGGGGAGGGACTGAAGCTTTCTTT. Translating gives CASSELRGGTEAFF.